This TCR beta chain was found in a study of blood T cell repertoires in COVID-19. About the research overall: Collection of acute and convalescent COVID-19 samples took place in the United States, Italy and Spain. In each case, the material was cDNA or gDNA derived from T cells, B-cell-depleted T cells, or PBMCs.

Per the study methods: Estimates of nucleated cell counts were drawn from the amplification of reference gene primers. The method was immunoSEQ multiplex PCR; TCRdb's version includes in-frame clones alone and lacks a portion of them. V and J calls and clone size are those listed in that table; D and trimming were worked out from the DNA. Among roughly 190,000 clones listed, around 80% were seen once. CDR1 is SGHRS and CDR2 is YFSETQ in the germline V gene. The CDR3 is made up of 15 amino acids. V lost 2 bases and J lost 9, with 18 bases in between. This clone was recorded once. This sequence joins TRBV5-1 and TRBJ2-1, with TRBD2 as a possible D gene (7 bases). This receptor was identified in a woman aged 50 to 65 with acute or convalescent COVID-19. The sequenced sample was peripheral blood. CDR3 sequence reads: CASSLTGGLGSEQFF. DNA of the CDR3: TGCGCCAGCAGCTTAACGGGGGGCCTCGGGTCTGAGCAGTTCTTC.